This T cell receptor (beta chain) was recorded in a study of patients and donors after allogeneic stem cell transplantation. The CDR3 runs 14 residues. Per the germline V gene, CDR1 is KGHDR and CDR2 is SFDVKD. Trimming removed 3 bases at V and 1 base at J, with 5 bases between. One entry per CDR3 protein, called by TCRdb with MiXCR from the RT-PCR reads. The data hold approximately 200,000 distinct CDR3 sequences, with roughly two fifths observed a single time. The sequenced sample consisted of blood, either unsorted or a sorted T cell fraction (not recorded which). This TCR was recovered from a human donor who was either an allogeneic HSCT recipient or a stem cell or donor lymphocyte infusion donor (not recorded which). It is not recorded whose cells these are; they may come from a transplant donor. The rearrangement links TRBV24-1 to TRBJ2-2, with D hard to call. CDR3 loop: CATSDQLNTGELFF. The CDR3 DNA follows: TGTGCCACCAGTGATCAATTGAACACCGGGGAGCTGTTTTTT.